This TCR beta chain stems from a study of cytomegalovirus exposure and HLA in healthy donors. This clone was recorded a few times. It was with 60 Vbeta and 13 Jbeta primers that the PCR ran. Clones were sequenced by immunoSEQ multiplex PCR, and TCRdb holds only the in-frame ones, with some missing. The sample comprises approximately 200,000 clones, more than 65% of which are singletons, and more than 1.5% rests with the top ten. The receptor comes from a girl aged 5-17 years in good health and CMV-seropositive. The sequencing sample was made of PBMCs.

CDR3 residues: CASSLLGGEASNQPQHF. Here the CDR3 DNA reads TGTGCCAGCAGTTTACTCGGAGGGGAGGCGAGCAATCAGCCCCAGCATTTT. V usage is TRBV27 and J usage is TRBJ1-5; D perhaps matches TRBD1 (5 bases). CDR1 is MNHEY, CDR2 SMNVEV, per germline (reference sequence). V lost 2 bases and J 1 base, leaving 15 bases between the germline ends. The CDR3 extends over 17 amino acids.